This TCR beta chain was sequenced during a study of T cells in Graves' hyperthyroidism and ophthalmopathy. On this clonotype itself: Antigen: not known.

RNA transcripts were the template for amplifying TCR beta CDR3 regions. HTBI primers were employed in a first-round RT-PCR of the TCR CDR3. MiXCR, applied by TCRdb to the multiplex PCR reads, yields one record per CDR3 protein. The sample has 350,000 to 500,000 distinct CDR3 sequences, approximately 13% seen once. This CDR3 contains 13 residues. Trimming pared 1 base from V and 2 bases from J, leaving 4 bases between. The germline V gene has CDR1 MDHEN and CDR2 SYDVKM. General study results and limits: Clonotypes that were expanded in thyroid above 0.001 mostly appeared in blood too.

The clonotype comes from a woman between 18 and 29 years old with Graves' hyperthyroidism. The sequencing input was blood. The V gene is TRBV28, the J gene TRBJ2-3; no reliable D call. In DNA form, the CDR3 reads TGTGCCAGCAGTTTATCCTTCACAGATACGCAGTATTTT. It translates to CASSLSFTDTQYF.